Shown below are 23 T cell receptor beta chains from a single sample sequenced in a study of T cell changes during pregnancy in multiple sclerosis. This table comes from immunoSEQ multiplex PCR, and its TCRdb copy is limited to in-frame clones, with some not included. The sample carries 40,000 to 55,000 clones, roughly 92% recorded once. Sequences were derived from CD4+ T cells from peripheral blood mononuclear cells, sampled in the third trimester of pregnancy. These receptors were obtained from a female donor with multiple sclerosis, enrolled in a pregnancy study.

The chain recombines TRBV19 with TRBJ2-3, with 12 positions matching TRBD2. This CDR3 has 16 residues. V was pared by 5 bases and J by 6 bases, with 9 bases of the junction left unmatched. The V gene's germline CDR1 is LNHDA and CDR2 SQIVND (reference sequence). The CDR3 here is CASSLTSGRFFDTQYF. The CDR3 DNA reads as TGTGCCAGTAGTCTGACTAGCGGGAGATTTTTTGATACGCAGTATTTT.

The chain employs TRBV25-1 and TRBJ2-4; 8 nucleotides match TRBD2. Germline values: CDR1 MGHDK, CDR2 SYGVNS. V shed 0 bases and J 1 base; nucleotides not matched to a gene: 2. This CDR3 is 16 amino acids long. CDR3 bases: TGTGCCAGCAGTGAATATCCGGGGGGGGCCAAAAACATTCAGTACTTC. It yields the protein CASSEYPGGAKNIQYF.

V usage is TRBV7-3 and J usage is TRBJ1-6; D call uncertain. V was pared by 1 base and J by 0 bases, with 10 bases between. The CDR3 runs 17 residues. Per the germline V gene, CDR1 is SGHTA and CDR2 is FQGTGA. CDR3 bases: TGTGCCAGCAGCTTAATGTCACAGAGCTCCTATAATTCACCCCTCCACTTT. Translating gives CASSLMSQSSYNSPLHF.

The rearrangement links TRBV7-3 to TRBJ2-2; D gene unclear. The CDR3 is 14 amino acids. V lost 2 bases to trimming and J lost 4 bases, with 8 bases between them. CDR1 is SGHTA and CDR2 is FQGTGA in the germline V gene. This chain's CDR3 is CASSLSHTTGELFF. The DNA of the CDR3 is TGTGCCAGCAGCTTATCACATACCACCGGGGAGCTGTTTTTT.

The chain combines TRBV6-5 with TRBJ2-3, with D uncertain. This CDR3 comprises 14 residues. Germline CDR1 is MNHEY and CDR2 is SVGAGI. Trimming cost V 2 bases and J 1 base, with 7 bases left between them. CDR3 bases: TGTGCCAGCAGTTACCGCGGCCGCACAGATACGCAGTATTTT. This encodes CASSYRGRTDTQYF.

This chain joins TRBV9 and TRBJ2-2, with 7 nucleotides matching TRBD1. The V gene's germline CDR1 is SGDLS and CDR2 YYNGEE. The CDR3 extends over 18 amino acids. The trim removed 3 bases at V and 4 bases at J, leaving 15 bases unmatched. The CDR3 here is CASSAGGQIRRVTGELFF. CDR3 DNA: TGTGCCAGCAGCGCAGGGGGACAGATTAGAAGAGTCACCGGGGAGCTGTTTTTT.

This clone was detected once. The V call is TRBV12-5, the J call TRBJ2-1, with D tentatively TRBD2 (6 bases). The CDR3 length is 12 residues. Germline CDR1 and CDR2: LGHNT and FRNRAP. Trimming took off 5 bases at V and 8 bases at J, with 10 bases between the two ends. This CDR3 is CASGPTGDEQFF. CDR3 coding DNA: TGTGCTAGTGGTCCGACGGGGGATGAGCAGTTCTTC.

CDR3 DNA sequence: TGTGCCAGCAGTGCCCGACGGACAGGGGGGGAAAAACTGTTTTTT. This sequence encodes CASSARRTGGEKLFF. V gene TRBV2 combines with J gene TRBJ1-4; 10 bases align to TRBD1. The CDR3 has 15 residues. Trimming took 4 bases from V and 8 from J; bases not matched to a gene: 7. The germline gives CDR1 SNHLY, CDR2 FYNNEI.

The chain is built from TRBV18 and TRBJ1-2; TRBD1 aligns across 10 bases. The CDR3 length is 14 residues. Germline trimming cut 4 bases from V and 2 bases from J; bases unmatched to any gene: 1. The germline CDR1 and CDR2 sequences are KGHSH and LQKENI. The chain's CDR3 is CASSRDRGNYGYTF. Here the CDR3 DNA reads TGTGCCAGCTCACGGGACAGGGGAAACTATGGCTACACCTTC.

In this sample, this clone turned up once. The CDR3 coding sequence is TGTGCCAGCAGTTCTGCAGATACGCAGTATTTT. Its translation is CASSSADTQYF. The chain links TRBV6-6 to TRBJ2-3, with unresolved D. V gave up 4 bases and J gave up 4 bases, with 3 bases separating them. This CDR3 has 11 residues. CDR1 and CDR2 from the germline V gene are MNHNY and SVGAGI (reference sequence).

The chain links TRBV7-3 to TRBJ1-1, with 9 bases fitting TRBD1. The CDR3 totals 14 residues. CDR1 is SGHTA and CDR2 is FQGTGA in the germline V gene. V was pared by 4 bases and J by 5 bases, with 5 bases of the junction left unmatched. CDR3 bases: TGTGCCAGCAGCTCGGCGGGACAGGGTACTGAAGCTTTCTTT. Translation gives CASSSAGQGTEAFF.

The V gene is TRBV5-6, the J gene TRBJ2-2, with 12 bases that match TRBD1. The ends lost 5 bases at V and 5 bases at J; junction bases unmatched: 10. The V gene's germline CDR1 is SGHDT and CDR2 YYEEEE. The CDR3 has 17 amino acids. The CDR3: CASSSGTGGVRTGELFF. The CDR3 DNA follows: TGTGCCAGCAGTTCCGGGACAGGGGGCGTTCGGACCGGGGAGCTGTTTTTT. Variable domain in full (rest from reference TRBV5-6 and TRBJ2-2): DAGVTQSPTHLIKTRGQQVTLRCSPKSGHDTVSWYQQALGQGPQFIFQYYEEEERQRGNFPDRFSGHQFPNYSSELNVNALLLGDSALYLCASSSGTGGVRTGELFFGEGSRLTVL.

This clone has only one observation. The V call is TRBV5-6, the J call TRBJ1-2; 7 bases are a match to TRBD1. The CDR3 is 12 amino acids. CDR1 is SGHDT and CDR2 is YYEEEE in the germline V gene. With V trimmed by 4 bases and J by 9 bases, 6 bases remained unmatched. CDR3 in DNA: TGTGCCAGCAGCCGGACAGGTTTTAGCTACACCTTC. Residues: CASSRTGFSYTF.

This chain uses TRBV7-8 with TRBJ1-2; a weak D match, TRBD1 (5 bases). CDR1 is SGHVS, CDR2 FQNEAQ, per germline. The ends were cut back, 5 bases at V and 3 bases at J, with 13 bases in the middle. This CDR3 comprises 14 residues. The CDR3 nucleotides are TGTGCCAGCAGCCCGGTCGGGGGAGACTATGGCTACACCTTC. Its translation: CASSPVGGDYGYTF.

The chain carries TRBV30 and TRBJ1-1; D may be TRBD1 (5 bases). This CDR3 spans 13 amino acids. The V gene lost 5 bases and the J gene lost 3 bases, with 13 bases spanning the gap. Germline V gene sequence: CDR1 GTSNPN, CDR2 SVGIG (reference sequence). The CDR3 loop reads CAWGHRRDTEAFF. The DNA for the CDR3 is TGTGCCTGGGGCCACAGGAGGGACACTGAAGCTTTCTTT.

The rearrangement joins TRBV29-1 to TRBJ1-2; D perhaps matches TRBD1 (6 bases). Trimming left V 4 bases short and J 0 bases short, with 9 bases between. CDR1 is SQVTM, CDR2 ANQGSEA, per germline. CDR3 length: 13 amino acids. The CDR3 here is CSVGTAANYGYTF. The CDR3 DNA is TGCAGCGTTGGGACAGCAGCTAACTATGGCTACACCTTC.

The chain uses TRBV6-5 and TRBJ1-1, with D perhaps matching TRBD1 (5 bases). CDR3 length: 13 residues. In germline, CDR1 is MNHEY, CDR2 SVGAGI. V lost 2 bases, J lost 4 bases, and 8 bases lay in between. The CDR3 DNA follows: TGTGCCAGCAGTTACCGGCAGGGCACTGAAGCTTTCTTT. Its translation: CASSYRQGTEAFF.

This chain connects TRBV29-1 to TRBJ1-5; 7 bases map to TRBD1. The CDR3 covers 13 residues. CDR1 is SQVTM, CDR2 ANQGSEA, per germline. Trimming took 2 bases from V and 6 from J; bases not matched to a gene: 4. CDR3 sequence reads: CSVETGVGQPQHF. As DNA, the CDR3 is TGCAGCGTTGAAACAGGGGTGGGTCAGCCCCAGCATTTT.

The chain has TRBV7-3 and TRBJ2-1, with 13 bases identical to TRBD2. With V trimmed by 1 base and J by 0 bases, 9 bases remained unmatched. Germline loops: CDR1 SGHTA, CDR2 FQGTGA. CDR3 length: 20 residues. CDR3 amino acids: CASSLIALAGGRHSYNEQFF. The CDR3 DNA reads TGTGCCAGCAGCTTAATTGCACTAGCGGGGGGGCGTCACTCCTACAATGAGCAGTTCTTC.

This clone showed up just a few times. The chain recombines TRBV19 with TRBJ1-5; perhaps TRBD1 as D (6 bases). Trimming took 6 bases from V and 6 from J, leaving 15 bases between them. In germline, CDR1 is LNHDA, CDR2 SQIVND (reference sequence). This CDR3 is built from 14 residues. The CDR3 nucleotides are TGTGCCAGTAGACCTACAGGGATTATTCAGCCCCAGCATTTT. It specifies CASRPTGIIQPQHF.

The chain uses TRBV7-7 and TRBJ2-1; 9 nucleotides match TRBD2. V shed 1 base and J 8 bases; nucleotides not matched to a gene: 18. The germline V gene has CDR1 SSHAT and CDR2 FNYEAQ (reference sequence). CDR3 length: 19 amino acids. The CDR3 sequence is CASSLVPAGGLVSTDEQFF. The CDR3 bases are TGTGCCAGCAGCTTAGTTCCGGCGGGGGGGCTAGTGTCGACGGATGAGCAGTTCTTC. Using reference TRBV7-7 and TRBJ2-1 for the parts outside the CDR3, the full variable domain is GAGVSQSPRYKVTKRGQDVTLRCDPISSHATLYWYQQALGQGPEFLTYFNYEAQPDKSGLPSDRFSAERPEGSISTLTIQRTEQRDSAMYRCASSLVPAGGLVSTDEQFFGPGTRLTVL.

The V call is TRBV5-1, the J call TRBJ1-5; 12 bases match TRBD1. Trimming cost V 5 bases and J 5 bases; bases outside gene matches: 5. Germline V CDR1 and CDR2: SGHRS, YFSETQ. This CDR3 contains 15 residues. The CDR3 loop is CASRSGQGAHQPQHF. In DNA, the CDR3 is TGCGCCAGCAGATCGGGACAGGGGGCACATCAGCCCCAGCATTTT.

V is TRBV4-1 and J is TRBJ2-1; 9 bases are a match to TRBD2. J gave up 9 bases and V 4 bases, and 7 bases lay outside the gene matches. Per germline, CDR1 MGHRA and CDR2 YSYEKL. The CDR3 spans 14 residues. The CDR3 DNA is TGCGCCAGCAGCCTCGGCGGGGGGGCCGGTGAGCAGTTCTTC. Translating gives CASSLGGGAGEQFF.